A selection of T cell receptor beta chains follows, all from one sample in a study of T cell responses to AZD1222 COVID-19 vaccine. Only in-frame clones appear in the TCRdb table, and some are missing; sequencing was by immunoSEQ multiplex PCR. The data show 150,000 to 200,000 clones, with 80% to 95% seen just once and about 4% held by the top ten. Specimen: peripheral blood, collected on day 0 of AZD1222 vaccination. Receptors originate from an adult in good health. The CDR3 runs from the conserved cysteine through the conserved F or W. Each record gives: CDR3 DNA, CDR3 protein, V gene, J gene, D gene, clone size. The D gene is left open where the match is weak. Clone size is shown for a subset of rows, as once, few, many or a class of expanded clone.

TGTGCCAGCATGAGGCGGGGGGGCAGCAATGAGCAGTTCTTC	CASMRRGGSNEQFF	TRBV6-6	TRBJ2-1	TRBD2	NA
TGTGCCAGCAGCTTAAACAGGGGGGAGAACACTGAAGCTTTCTTT	CASSLNRGENTEAFF	TRBV7-6	TRBJ1-1	TRBD1	NA
TGTGCCAGCAGCGCCGTAGCGGGAGTTGCGTCAGATACGCAGTATTTT	CASSAVAGVASDTQYF	TRBV9	TRBJ2-3	TRBD2	NA
TGTGCCAGCAGGCGAACGGGACAGAAGCTCTATGGCTACACCTTC	CASRRTGQKLYGYTF	TRBV14	TRBJ1-2	TRBD1	NA
TGCAGCGTTGGGTTGGGGCAGGGGACTGAAGCTTTCTTT	CSVGLGQGTEAFF	TRBV29-1	TRBJ1-1	NA	NA
TGTGCCAGCAGAAGCAGCCTGGTGGGACAGGGTAACTATGGCTACACCTTC	CASRSSLVGQGNYGYTF	TRBV28	TRBJ1-2	TRBD1	NA
TGTGCCAGCAATCGAGAGTTCAATCAGCCCCAGCATTTT	CASNREFNQPQHF	TRBV9	TRBJ1-5	NA	few
TGTGCCAGCAGTTACCAGGCGGGACAGCCCCAGCATTTT	CASSYQAGQPQHF	TRBV6-5	TRBJ1-5	NA	once
TGTGCCAGCAGCTTAGATGGGACAAGGGTGTATGGCTACACCTTC	CASSLDGTRVYGYTF	TRBV11-2	TRBJ1-2	NA	NA
TGTGCCAGCCGGACAGGGGAAAACTATGGCTACACCTTC	CASRTGENYGYTF	TRBV18	TRBJ1-2	TRBD1	NA
TGTGCCAGCTCATTAGGACAGGGGACTAATGAAAAACTGTTTTTT	CASSLGQGTNEKLFF	TRBV18	TRBJ1-4	TRBD1	NA
TGCGCCAGCAGCTTGGGCAGTGCCACTGAAGCTTTCTTT	CASSLGSATEAFF	TRBV5-1	TRBJ1-1	NA	NA
TGTGCCAGCAGCCAAGATTGGGGGACAGGGCTAGTGGGCTATGGCTACACCTTC	CASSQDWGTGLVGYGYTF	TRBV3-1/TRBV3-2	TRBJ1-2	TRBD1	NA
TGCGCCAGCAGCTTGGCAGGGGTGGGGACCCAGTACTTC	CASSLAGVGTQYF	TRBV5-1	TRBJ2-5	NA	NA
TGTGCCAGCAGCGCTATGACCGGGACTAAGATCTACGAGCAGTACTTC	CASSAMTGTKIYEQYF	TRBV9	TRBJ2-7	TRBD2	NA
TGTGCCAGCTTAGGTGGGAGGGGGGACACTGAAGCTTTCTTT	CASLGGRGDTEAFF	TRBV6-5	TRBJ1-1	NA	NA
TGTGCCAGCAGCTTATCGGGCGGGCAGACAGATACGCAGTATTTT	CASSLSGGQTDTQYF	TRBV7-6	TRBJ2-3	NA	NA
TGTGCCAGCAGCTCTTACCTAGAGATAGCTGAGAAGGGCTACACCTTC	CASSSYLEIAEKGYTF	TRBV7-2	TRBJ1-2	NA	NA
TGTGCCAGCAGCCCACAGGAAGTGAGCACCGGGGAGCTGTTTTTT	CASSPQEVSTGELFF	TRBV14	TRBJ2-2	NA	NA
TGCGCCAGCAGTGATCGGGCCGTCCCCCAGGGATATGGCTACACCTTC	CASSDRAVPQGYGYTF	TRBV10-2	TRBJ1-2	NA	NA
TGTGCCAGCACCCACGGGACAGTCGGTTCACCCCTCCACTTT	CASTHGTVGSPLHF	TRBV28	TRBJ1-6	TRBD1	once
TGTGCCAGCAGTGAATGGAGGGGGCGCTTCTATGGCTACACCTTC	CASSEWRGRFYGYTF	TRBV2	TRBJ1-2	TRBD1	NA
TGTGCCAGCAGCCAAGCGGTACGAGGGACGGGGGATCGCAATCAGCCCCAGCATTTT	CASSQAVRGTGDRNQPQHF	TRBV3-1/TRBV3-2	TRBJ1-5	NA	NA
TGTGCCAGCTCCCCACACCGGGAGGGTGAGCAGTTCTTC	CASSPHREGEQFF	TRBV18	TRBJ2-1	TRBD2	NA
TGCAGTGCTAGTTCTAGCGGGAACACCGGGGAGCTGTTTTTT	CSASSSGNTGELFF	TRBV20-1	TRBJ2-2	TRBD2	NA